The 21 T cell receptor beta chains listed next were all sequenced from one sample in a study of blood T cells in healthy people across ages. Alongside a J-beta primer mix, a sample-barcoded 5' primer served in a second PCR lasting about 7 to 11 cycles. TCRdb re-called the 5' RACE reads through MiXCR, storing one row per CDR3 protein. The data show about 1.6 million distinct CDR3 sequences, 34% seen once. The sequenced material came from blood. The receptors stem from a woman in her 30s in good health.

This clonotype was counted between two and nine times. The CDR3 sequence is CASTGGEAQYF. The CDR3 DNA sequence: TGTGCCAGCACCGGGGGCGAGGCCCAGTACTTC. The chain has TRBV6-1 and TRBJ2-5, with D tentatively TRBD1 or TRBD2 (6 bases each). V was cut by 7 bases and J by 9 bases, with 12 bases left in between. Germline-derived CDR1 and CDR2 are MNHNS and SASEGT. This CDR3 is 11 amino acids long.

Of note for this clonotype: Possible read error: a much larger clone is one base away. The V and J genes are TRBV4-1 and TRBJ1-1; D unclear. V gave up 0 bases and J gave up 3 bases, with 5 bases separating them. The CDR3 sequence is 13 residues long. CDR1 and CDR2 from the germline V gene are MGHRA and YSYEKL. The CDR3 here is CASSQDRYTEAFF. Here the CDR3 DNA reads TGCGCCAGCAGCCAAGACAGGTACACTGAAGCTTTCTTT.

This clonotype showed up just a few times. The V call is TRBV7-2, the J call TRBJ2-1, with 7 bases lining up with TRBD1. The CDR3 is made up of 17 amino acids. Per the germline V gene, CDR1 is SGHTA and CDR2 is FQGNSA. The junction had 16 bases not matched to a gene; V was cut back by 5 bases and J by 6 bases. The CDR3 region has the DNA TGTGCCAGCAGCCCGCGGACAGGTTCGAGGGGTTTCAATGAGCAGTTCTTC. Protein sequence: CASSPRTGSRGFNEQFF.

A word on this clonotype: The junction does not match germline at one end; this may be a read error. The CDR3 protein is CNARRDEQYF. CDR3 nucleotide sequence: TGCAATGCTAGAAGGGACGAGCAGTACTTC. V and J are TRBV20-1 and TRBJ2-7; no firm D call. The CDR3 spans 10 residues. Per the germline V gene, CDR1 is DFQATT and CDR2 is SNEGSKA (reference sequence).

The sample holds a few counts of this clonotype. The V gene is TRBV4-1, the J gene TRBJ2-5; D perhaps matches TRBD1 (5 bases). V lost 2 bases, J lost 3 bases, and 10 bases lay in between. CDR1 MGHRA and CDR2 YSYEKL come from the germline V gene. CDR3 length: 14 residues. The CDR3 reads CASSQFLGEETQYF. DNA for the CDR3: TGCGCCAGCAGCCAATTTTTAGGGGAAGAGACCCAGTACTTC.

The J gene is TRBJ2-7, the V gene TRBV20-1, with D perhaps TRBD2 (5 bases). V lost 6 bases, J lost 0 bases, and 12 bases lay in between. The CDR3 sequence is 13 residues long. Germline V CDR1 and CDR2: DFQATT, SNEGSKA (reference sequence). This chain's CDR3 is CSALQRSSYEQYF. The CDR3 DNA sequence: TGCAGTGCCCTGCAGCGGAGCTCCTACGAGCAGTACTTC.

Only a few counts were recorded for this clonotype. The chain carries TRBV7-7 and TRBJ2-1, with TRBD2 identical over 9 bases. V lost 1 base and J lost 4; bases outside the gene matches: 5. Per the germline V gene, CDR1 is SSHAT and CDR2 is FNYEAQ (reference sequence). The CDR3 runs 16 residues. Written as DNA, the CDR3 is TGTGCCAGCAGCTTAGGGCGGGAGGGCCCATACAATGAGCAGTTCTTC. Amino acid sequence: CASSLGREGPYNEQFF.

This clonotype was observed a handful of times. This sequence joins TRBV20-1 and TRBJ2-7, with 11 bases that match TRBD2. With 4 bases clipped from V and 3 bases from J, the junction kept 8 bases outside the gene matches. Germline V gene sequence: CDR1 DFQATT, CDR2 SNEGSKA (reference sequence). CDR3 length equals 15 residues. The CDR3 coding sequence is TGCAGTGCTACCAGATTAGCGGGAGGGGGCTACGAGCAGTACTTC. Encoded protein: CSATRLAGGGYEQYF.

A note on this clonotype: A clone one base away is much larger, so this may be a read error. V is TRBV29-1 and J is TRBJ2-5, with D possibly TRBD1 on 7 matching bases. The J call may not be correct, given that the DNA end is closer to TRBJ2-7. CDR1 is SQVTM and CDR2 is ANQGSEA in the germline V gene. This CDR3 has 13 amino acids. CDR3 nucleotides: TGCGGCGTTGACGAGACAGGGAGGTACGAGCAGTACTTC. Encoded protein: CGVDETGRYEQYF.

The chain couples TRBV11-2 to TRBJ2-3; D is possibly TRBD1 (6 bases). The germline CDR1 and CDR2 sequences are SGHAT and FQNNGV. V shed 8 bases and J shed 2 bases, with 23 bases lying between them. The CDR3 is made up of 17 amino acids. The CDR3 loop reads CASLPGTGDTFTDTQYF. Written as DNA, the CDR3 is TGTGCCAGCCTCCCTGGAACTGGGGACACCTTCACAGATACGCAGTATTTT.

The chain is built from TRBV25-1 and TRBJ2-1; D is unresolved. The V gene's germline CDR1 is MGHDK and CDR2 SYGVNS. CDR3 length equals 11 residues. Trimming took off 0 bases at V and 8 bases at J, with 2 bases between the two ends. This chain's CDR3 is CASSEYYEQFF. CDR3 DNA: TGTGCCAGCAGTGAATATTATGAGCAGTTCTTC.

About this clonotype: A much larger clonotype is one base distant, so this may be a read error. This chain uses TRBV6-5 with TRBJ2-7; D might be TRBD1 (5 bases). V lost 2 bases and J 2 bases, leaving 7 bases between the germline ends. This CDR3 has 13 amino acids. Germline V gives CDR1 MNHEY, CDR2 SVGAGI. The CDR3 loop is CASSYGAPYEQYF. The CDR3 DNA reads as TGTGCCAGCAGTTACGGGGCCCCCTACGAGCAGTACTTC.

This clonotype was observed a handful of times. Germline and junction disagree at one end, which may indicate a read error. This sequence joins TRBV29-1 and TRBJ1-5; TRBD1 aligns across 7 bases. The germline V gene has CDR1 SQVTM and CDR2 ANQGSEA. The CDR3 consists of 13 residues. The CDR3 loop reads CNVAPGQNQPQHF. The CDR3 nucleotides are TGCAACGTTGCACCGGGACAGAATCAGCCCCAGCATTTT.

The chain is built from TRBV3-1 and TRBJ2-3; possibly TRBD2 for D (5 bases). There are 14 residues in the CDR3. The germline V gene encodes CDR1 LGHDT and CDR2 YNNKEL (reference sequence). The V gene lost 10 bases and the J gene lost 1 base, with 15 bases spanning the gap. Here the CDR3 reads CAIKPGVGTDTQYF. CDR3 nucleotide sequence: TGTGCCATCAAACCCGGGGTAGGCACAGATACGCAGTATTTT.

The chain joins TRBV3-1 to TRBJ2-3, with a tentative D call TRBD1 (5 bases). Trimming took off 9 bases at V and 6 bases at J, with 10 bases between the two ends. The germline CDR1 and CDR2 sequences are LGHDT and YNNKEL (reference sequence). This CDR3 spans 11 amino acids. CDR3 residues: CASRAGDTQYF. The CDR3 DNA follows: TGTGCCAGTAGGGCAGGGGATACGCAGTATTTT.

The chain combines TRBV27 with TRBJ2-7, with 10 bases lining up with TRBD2. This CDR3 contains 17 residues. The V gene end was trimmed by 2 bases and the J gene end by 6 bases; junction bases not matched to a gene: 13. CDR1 is MNHEY and CDR2 is SMNVEV in the germline V gene (reference sequence). CDR3 sequence reads: CASSLIGSGLANTEQYF. For the CDR3, the DNA is TGTGCCAGCAGTTTAATAGGTTCGGGACTAGCGAACACCGAGCAGTACTTC.

The chain recombines TRBV5-1 with TRBJ2-1; 9 nucleotides line up with TRBD1. The CDR3 is 15 amino acids. CDR1 and CDR2 from the germline V gene are SGHRS and YFSETQ. Germline trimming cut 7 bases from V and 8 bases from J; bases unmatched to any gene: 13. CDR3: CASSSGTGNKDEQFF. The CDR3 coding sequence is TGCGCCAGCTCATCCGGGACAGGGAACAAGGATGAGCAGTTCTTC.

The gene calls are TRBV4-1 and TRBJ2-7; D may be TRBD2 (6 bases). Germline V gene sequence: CDR1 MGHRA, CDR2 YSYEKL. V shed 2 bases and J shed 2 bases, with 19 bases lying between them. This CDR3 has 17 amino acids. The CDR3 region is CASSQRARGTETYEQYF. DNA for the CDR3: TGCGCCAGCAGCCAACGCGCCCGGGGGACCGAAACCTACGAGCAGTACTTC.

This clonotype turned up a few times. The chain couples TRBV6-5 to TRBJ1-2, with D possibly being TRBD1 (5 bases). Germline assignment: CDR1 MNHEY and CDR2 SVGAGI. The CDR3 is 13 residues long. The V end was cut by 6 bases, the J end by 3 bases, with 11 bases between. The DNA of the CDR3 is TGTGCCAGCAGACCCCAGGGATACTATGGCTACACCTTC. Protein product: CASRPQGYYGYTF.

This clonotype was counted between two and nine times. The chain joins TRBV7-9 to TRBJ2-3, with D maybe TRBD2 (6 bases). Per the germline V gene, CDR1 is SEHNR and CDR2 is FQNEAQ (reference sequence). The V and J ends lost 5 bases and 8 bases respectively, with 11 bases between them. This CDR3 is built from 12 residues. The CDR3 sequence is CASSLRDGTQYF. The CDR3 DNA reads TGTGCCAGCAGCCTGCGGGACGGTACGCAGTATTTT.

The chain is built from TRBV3-1 and TRBJ1-2; 7 bases are a match to TRBD1. V lost 10 bases, J lost 5 bases, and 13 bases stayed unmatched. CDR1 is LGHDT, CDR2 YNNKEL, per germline (reference sequence). The CDR3 spans 14 residues. The CDR3 loop is CAILVGGQIYGYTF. As DNA, the CDR3 is TGTGCCATCCTAGTAGGGGGCCAGATTTATGGCTACACCTTC.